The sequence of this TCR beta chain was determined in a study of blood T cell repertoires in COVID-19. Study-level information: The samples span acute and convalescent COVID-19 from the United States, Italy and Spain. Sources were T cells, B-cell-depleted T cells, or PBMCs; the material itself was cDNA or gDNA.

Original processing methods: Researchers report that nucleated cell counts were estimated from reference gene primer amplification. Sequencing was performed with immunoSEQ multiplex PCR; in TCRdb, only in-frame clones are kept and a portion is missing. V and J calls and clone size are those listed in that table; D and trimming were worked out from the DNA. The sample lists roughly 62,000 clones, about 90% seen once, with around a tenth in the top ten. The length of the CDR3 is 13 residues. The junction had 0 bases not matched to a gene; V was cut back by 5 bases and J by 4 bases. V gene TRBV12-3 or TRBV12-4 combines with J gene TRBJ1-5; 9 bases map to TRBD1. Sequenced material: peripheral blood. The origin of this receptor is a human donor with acute or convalescent COVID-19. The donor label of this sample is uncertain. The chain's CDR3 is CASSGTGNQPQHF. The CDR3 region has the DNA TGTGCCAGCAGTGGGACAGGGAATCAGCCCCAGCATTTT.